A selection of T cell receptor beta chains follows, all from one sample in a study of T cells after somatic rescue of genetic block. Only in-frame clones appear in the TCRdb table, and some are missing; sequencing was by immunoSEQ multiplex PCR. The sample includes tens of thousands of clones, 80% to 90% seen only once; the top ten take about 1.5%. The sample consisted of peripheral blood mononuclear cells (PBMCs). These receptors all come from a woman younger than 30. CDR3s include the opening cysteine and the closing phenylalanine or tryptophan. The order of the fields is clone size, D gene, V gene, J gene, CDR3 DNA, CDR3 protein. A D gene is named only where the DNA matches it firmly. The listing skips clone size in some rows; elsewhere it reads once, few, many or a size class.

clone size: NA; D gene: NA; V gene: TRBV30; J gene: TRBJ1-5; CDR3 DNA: TGTGCCTGGAGTGGCCAGGGTTGGTACCGGTCTCATCAGCCCCAGCATTTT; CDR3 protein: CAWSGQGWYRSHQPQHF
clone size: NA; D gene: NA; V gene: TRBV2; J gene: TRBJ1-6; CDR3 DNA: TGTGCCAGCAGCTCGAGCTCCTATAATTCACCCCTCCACTTT; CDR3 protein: CASSSSSYNSPLHF
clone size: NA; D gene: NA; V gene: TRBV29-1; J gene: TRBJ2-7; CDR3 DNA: TGCAGCGTTGGGACAGCCTACGAGCAGTACTTC; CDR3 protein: CSVGTAYEQYF
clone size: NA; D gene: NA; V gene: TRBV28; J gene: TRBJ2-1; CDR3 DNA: TGTGCCAGCACCCCCCCGACGGGTGAGCAGTTCTTC; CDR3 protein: CASTPPTGEQFF
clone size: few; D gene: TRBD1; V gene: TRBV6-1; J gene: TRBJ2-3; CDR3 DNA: TGTGCCAGCAGTCTGGACAGGGGGTCGAATACGCAGTATTTT; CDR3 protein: CASSLDRGSNTQYF
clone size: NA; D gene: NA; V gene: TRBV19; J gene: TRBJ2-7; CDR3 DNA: TGTGCCAGTAGTTCAGGAGCCTACGAGCAGTACTTC; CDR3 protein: CASSSGAYEQYF
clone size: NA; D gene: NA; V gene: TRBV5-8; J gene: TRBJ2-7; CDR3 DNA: TGTGCCAGCAGCCCTGGCGGCTTTTACGAGCAGTACTTC; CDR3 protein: CASSPGGFYEQYF
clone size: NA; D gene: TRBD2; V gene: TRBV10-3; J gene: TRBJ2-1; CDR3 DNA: TGTGCCATCAGTGATCGGTCTAGCGGGAGGAATGAGCAGTTCTTC; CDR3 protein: CAISDRSSGRNEQFF
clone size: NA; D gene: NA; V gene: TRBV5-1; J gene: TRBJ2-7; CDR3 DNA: TGCGCCATCCTGCCCGATTTTTACGAGCAGTACTTC; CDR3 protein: CAILPDFYEQYF
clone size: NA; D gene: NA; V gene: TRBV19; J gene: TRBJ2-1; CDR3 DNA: TGTGCCAGTACCCCTAGGGGGACACGTTCCTACAATGAGCAGTTCTTC; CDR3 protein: CASTPRGTRSYNEQFF
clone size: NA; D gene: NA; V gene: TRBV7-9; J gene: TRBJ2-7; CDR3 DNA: TGTGCCAGCAGCTTAGAAATTCCCTACGAGCAGTACTTC; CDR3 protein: CASSLEIPYEQYF
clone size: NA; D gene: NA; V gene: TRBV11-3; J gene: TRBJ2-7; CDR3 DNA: TGTGCCAGCAGCTTAGGGCAAGTTTTGGGGAGCGAGCAGTACTTC; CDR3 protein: CASSLGQVLGSEQYF
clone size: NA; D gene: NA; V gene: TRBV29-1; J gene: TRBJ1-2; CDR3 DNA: TGCAGCGCCAGTGAGGGGGACTATGGCTACACCTTC; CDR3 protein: CSASEGDYGYTF
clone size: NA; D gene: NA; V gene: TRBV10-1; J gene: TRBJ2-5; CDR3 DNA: TGCGCCAGCAGTGAGTCGCCCGGCGGCTCCGGAGCGGGGACCCAGTACTTC; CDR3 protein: CASSESPGGSGAGTQYF
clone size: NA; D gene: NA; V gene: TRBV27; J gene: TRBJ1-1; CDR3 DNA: TGTGCCAGCAGTTTATCCCGGGACCGAAGTGCTTTCTTT; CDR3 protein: CASSLSRDRSAFF
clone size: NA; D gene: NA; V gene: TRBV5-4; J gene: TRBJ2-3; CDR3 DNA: TGTGCCAGCAGCCTAGGGGGGGGAGCAGAAACCGGACATACGCAGTATTTT; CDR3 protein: CASSLGGGAETGHTQYF
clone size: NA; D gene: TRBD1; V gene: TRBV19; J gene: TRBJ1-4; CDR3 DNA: TGTGCCAGTAGTATCCTAGACAGGGAGTCGGAAAAACTGTTTTTT; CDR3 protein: CASSILDRESEKLFF
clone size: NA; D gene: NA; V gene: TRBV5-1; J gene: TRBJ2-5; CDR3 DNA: TGCGCCAGCAGCTTGGGCAGGGAGACCCAGTACTTC; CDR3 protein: CASSLGRETQYF
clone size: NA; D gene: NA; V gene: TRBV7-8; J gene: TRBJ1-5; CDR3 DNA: TGTGCCAGCAGCACACCGCCCGCTCGTCAGCATTTT; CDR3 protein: CASSTPPARQHF
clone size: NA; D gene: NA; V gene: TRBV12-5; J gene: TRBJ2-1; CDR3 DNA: TGTGCTAGTGGCCCGGCGAGGGTCGGGGAGCAGTTCTTC; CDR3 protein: CASGPARVGEQFF
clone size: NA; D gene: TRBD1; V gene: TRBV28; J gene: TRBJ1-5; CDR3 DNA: TGTGCCAGCAGTTTATCGGGACAGGGGTCTTATAGCAATCAGCCCCAGCATTTT; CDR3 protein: CASSLSGQGSYSNQPQHF
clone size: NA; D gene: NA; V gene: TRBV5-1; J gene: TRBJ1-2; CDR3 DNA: TGCGCCAGCAGCTTGGGCGCAGGGGACCAGCGTGGCTACACCTTC; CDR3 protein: CASSLGAGDQRGYTF
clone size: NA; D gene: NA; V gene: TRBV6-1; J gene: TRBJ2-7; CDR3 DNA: TGTGCCAGCAGGGAAGCGAGTGTTGAGATGGGCGAGCAGTACTTC; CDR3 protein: CASREASVEMGEQYF
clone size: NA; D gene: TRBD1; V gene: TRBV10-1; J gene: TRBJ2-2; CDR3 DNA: TGCGCCAGCAGCGTACCAGGGGGCGGGGAGCTGTTTTTT; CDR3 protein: CASSVPGGGELFF